This T cell receptor (beta chain) originates from a study of T cell responses to AZD1222 COVID-19 vaccine. Study conclusions and caveats: After the peak T cell response, and only then, were repertoires sampled. Close to half of spike-specific TCRs reportedly recognize unmutated variant regions. The donor group comprised mostly white British people and more females; the analysis possibly underestimated clonal diversity. Regions 160-218 and 743-854 held dominance among vaccine-associated CD4 TCRs, which spanned spike.

Only in-frame clones appear in the TCRdb table, and some are missing; sequencing was by immunoSEQ multiplex PCR. The data contain roughly 140,000 clones, around 87% of them singletons. Worth noting for this clone: What it binds is not known.

The V end lost 7 bases, the J end lost 5 bases, and 12 bases lay between the germline ends. The CDR3 length is 12 residues. The germline gives CDR1 SNHLY, CDR2 FYNNEI. The J gene is TRBJ2-7, the V gene TRBV2; D uncertain. The sample in question was peripheral blood, obtained 28 days after the second AZD1222 dose. The sequence was collected from an adult who received the AZD1222 COVID-19 vaccine. The CDR3 DNA reads TGTGCCAGCAAACGCCAGCTGGACGAGCAGTACTTC. Residues: CASKRQLDEQYF.